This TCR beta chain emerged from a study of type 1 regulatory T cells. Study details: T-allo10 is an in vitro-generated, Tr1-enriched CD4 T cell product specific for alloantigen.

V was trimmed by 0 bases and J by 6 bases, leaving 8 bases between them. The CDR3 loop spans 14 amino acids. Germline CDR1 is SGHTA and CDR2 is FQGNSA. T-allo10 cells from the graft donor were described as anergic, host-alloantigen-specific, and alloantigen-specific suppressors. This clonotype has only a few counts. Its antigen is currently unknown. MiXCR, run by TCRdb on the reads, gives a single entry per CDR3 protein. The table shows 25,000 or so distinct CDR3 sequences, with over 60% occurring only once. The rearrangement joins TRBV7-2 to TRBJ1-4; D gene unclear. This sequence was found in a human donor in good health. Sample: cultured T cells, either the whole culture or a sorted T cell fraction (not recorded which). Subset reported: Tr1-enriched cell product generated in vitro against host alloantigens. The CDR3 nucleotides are TGTGCCAGCAGCTTAGCCCCCGGATATGAAAAACTGTTTTTT. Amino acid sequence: CASSLAPGYEKLFF.